These T cell receptor beta chains were read from a single sample in a study of Graves' ophthalmopathy and Graves' hyperthyroidism. TCRdb ran MiXCR on the multiplex PCR reads and lists one entry per CDR3 protein. This table holds over a million distinct CDR3 sequences, about 40% found once. The sample consisted of peripheral blood or thyroid tissue (not recorded which). The receptors shown here come from an adult man with Graves' hyperthyroidism. Each CDR3 is given without its conserved first and last residue. The D gene is left open where the match is weak. Size is omitted from some rows. Given values are once, few, many or a class for expanded clones.

v_gene	j_gene	d_gene	abundance	CDR3aa
TRBV19	TRBJ2-7	TRBD2	.	ARGGGRIPYEQY
TRBV2	TRBJ1-1	.	many	ASRADMNTEAF
TRBV30	TRBJ1-1	.	few	AWSADGGEAF
TRBV14	TRBJ1-6	TRBD1	many	ASSLRQGANSPLH
TRBV10-2	TRBJ2-7	.	.	ASRIGGSQNYEQY
TRBV2	TRBJ2-7	.	.	ASSGDPLYEQY
TRBV15	TRBJ2-7	.	.	ATSRDVRGGPTYEQY
TRBV7-9	TRBJ1-3	.	few	ASSQGSPSGSSGNTIY
TRBV7-2	TRBJ2-5	TRBD2	.	ASSLRLAGVEETQY
TRBV7-2	TRBJ2-7	TRBD2	many	ASSFSGGAYEQY
TRBV24-1	TRBJ1-1	.	many	ATQGPNRGTEAF
TRBV10-2	TRBJ1-1	.	.	ASSEGV
TRBV20-1	TRBJ2-6	.	many	SAPESSGANVLT
TRBV6-6	TRBJ2-3	TRBD2	.	ASSSQTSGGVTQY
TRBV20-1	TRBJ1-5	.	many	SARDVGSGRNQPQH
TRBV7-8	TRBJ1-5	.	many	ASSPDNPNQPQH
TRBV19	TRBJ1-1	.	many	ASSPILENTEAF
TRBV7-2	TRBJ1-5	.	many	ASSPAEANQPQH
TRBV10-2	TRBJ1-2	.	.	ASSEPDSTQLDYGYT
TRBV29-1	TRBJ2-6	.	medium-sized	SVRGGGANVLT
TRBV5-1	TRBJ2-3	TRBD2	.	ASRPLWEGDKDTQY
TRBV7-9	.	.	.	ASSLSGVDNEQF
TRBV12-3/TRBV12-4	TRBJ2-7	TRBD1	.	ASSQESIGTAVGEQY
TRBV4-3	TRBJ2-7	.	.	ASSQEKVSYEQY
TRBV20-1	TRBJ2-7	TRBD2	.	SATRQSGRSYEQY
TRBV27	TRBJ1-3	.	few	ASSYRATAGNTIY
TRBV9	TRBJ2-7	.	many	ASSVEPTSEQY
TRBV29-1	TRBJ2-2	.	many	SVALGGELTGELF
TRBV5-1	TRBJ2-5	.	few	ASSLDPHGLRQETQY
TRBV15	TRBJ1-2	.	.	ATSRVAGAGYT
TRBV9	TRBJ1-5	.	.	ASSRSRNQPQH
TRBV20-1	TRBJ2-5	TRBD2	many	SAEKASGQETQY
TRBV4-1	TRBJ1-5	.	many	ASSQGQPPGQPQH
TRBV29-1	TRBJ2-5	.	many	SVEFVGGPQETQY
TRBV2	TRBJ2-7	TRBD2	.	ASRGTSGVYEQY
TRBV7-9	TRBJ2-7	.	.	ASSSDWKFYEQY
TRBV7-9	TRBJ2-6	.	many	ASSSGISGANVLT
TRBV25-1	TRBJ1-5	.	.	ASSLSLTGYQPQH
TRBV11-2	TRBJ2-5	.	.	ASSLGDLRYQETQY
TRBV29-1	TRBJ1-2	.	.	SVVDNDYT
TRBV10-3	TRBJ2-3	.	.	AISEAQNTQY
TRBV7-9	TRBJ2-7	TRBD2	.	ASTLAGDWSSYEQY
TRBV10-2	TRBJ2-7	.	.	ASSESKSRGSVQETGTPAYEQY
TRBV5-1	TRBJ2-5	.	.	ASSLDPARGRETQY
TRBV10-3	TRBJ2-5	.	.	ASSEDWARETQY
TRBV20-1	TRBJ2-5	.	.	SARQGGVQETQY
TRBV9	TRBJ2-7	.	few	ASSLRYGIYEQY
TRBV9	.	.	.	ASNPTVAYEQY
TRBV7-6	TRBJ2-5	.	many	ASSSPGSRETQY
TRBV7-4	TRBJ1-1	.	.	ASSFWGAEGAEAF
TRBV12-3/TRBV12-4	TRBJ2-2	.	.	ASSLEGSLWNTGELF
TRBV19	TRBJ2-6	.	many	ASSTAGLSGANVLT
TRBV10-3	TRBJ2-2	TRBD2	few	ATTGTSGIGGELF
TRBV19	TRBJ2-2	TRBD1	.	ASRVTGGANTGELF
TRBV6-2/TRBV6-3	TRBJ1-3	.	.	ASGRTVRMSSGNTIY